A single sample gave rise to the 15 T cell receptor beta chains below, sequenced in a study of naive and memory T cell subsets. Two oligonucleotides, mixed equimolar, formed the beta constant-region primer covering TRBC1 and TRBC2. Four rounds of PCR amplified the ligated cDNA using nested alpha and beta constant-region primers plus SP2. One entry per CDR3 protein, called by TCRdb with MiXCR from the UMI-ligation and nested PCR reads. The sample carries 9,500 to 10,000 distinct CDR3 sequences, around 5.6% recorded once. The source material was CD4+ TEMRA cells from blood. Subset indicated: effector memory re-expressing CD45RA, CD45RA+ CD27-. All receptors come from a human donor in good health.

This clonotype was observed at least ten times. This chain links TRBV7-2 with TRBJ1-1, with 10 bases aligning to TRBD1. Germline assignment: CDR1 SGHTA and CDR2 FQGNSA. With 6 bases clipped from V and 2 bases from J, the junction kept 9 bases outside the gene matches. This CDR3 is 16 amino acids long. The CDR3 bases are TGTGCCAGCAGATTCCGGGACAGGGGACCCAACACTGAAGCTTTCTTT. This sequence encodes CASRFRDRGPNTEAFF.

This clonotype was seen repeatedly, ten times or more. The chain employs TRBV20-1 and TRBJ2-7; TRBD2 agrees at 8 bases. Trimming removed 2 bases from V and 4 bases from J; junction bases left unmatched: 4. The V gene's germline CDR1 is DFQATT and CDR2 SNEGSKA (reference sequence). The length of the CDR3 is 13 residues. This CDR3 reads CSARQTSVYEQYF. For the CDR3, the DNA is TGCAGTGCTAGACAGACTAGCGTGTACGAGCAGTACTTC.

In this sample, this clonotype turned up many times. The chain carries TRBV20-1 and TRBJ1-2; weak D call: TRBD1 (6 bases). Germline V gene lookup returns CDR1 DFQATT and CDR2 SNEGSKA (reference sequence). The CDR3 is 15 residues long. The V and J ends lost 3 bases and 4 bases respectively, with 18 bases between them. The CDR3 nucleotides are TGCAGTGCTAGGGATTTTACGGGGGCGCTCTATGGCTACACCTTC. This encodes CSARDFTGALYGYTF.

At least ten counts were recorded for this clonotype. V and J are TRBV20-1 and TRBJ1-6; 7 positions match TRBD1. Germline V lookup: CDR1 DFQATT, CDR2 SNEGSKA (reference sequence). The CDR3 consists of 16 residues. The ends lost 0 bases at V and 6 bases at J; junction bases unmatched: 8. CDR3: CSARDPYRGLNSPLHF. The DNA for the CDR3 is TGCAGTGCTAGAGATCCTTACAGGGGACTTAATTCACCCCTCCACTTT.

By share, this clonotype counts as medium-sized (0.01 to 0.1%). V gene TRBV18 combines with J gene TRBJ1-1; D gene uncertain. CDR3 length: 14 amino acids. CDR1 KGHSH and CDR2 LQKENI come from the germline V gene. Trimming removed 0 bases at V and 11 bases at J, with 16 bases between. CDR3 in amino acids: CASSPPEGRREAFF. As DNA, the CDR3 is TGTGCCAGCTCACCACCGGAGGGCAGGCGGGAGGCTTTCTTT.

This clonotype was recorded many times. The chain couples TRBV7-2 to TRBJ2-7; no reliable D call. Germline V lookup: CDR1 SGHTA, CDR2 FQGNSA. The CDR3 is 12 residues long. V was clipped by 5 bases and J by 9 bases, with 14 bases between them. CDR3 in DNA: TGTGCCAGCAGCCCTGAGGCCAAGGCGCAGTACTTC. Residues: CASSPEAKAQYF.

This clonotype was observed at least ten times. This chain's CDR3 is CASSPPAPTGTREQFF. CDR3 nucleotide sequence: TGTGCCAGCTCACCACCTGCACCGACAGGGACCCGTGAGCAGTTCTTC. The genes are TRBV18 and TRBJ2-1, with TRBD1 matching 7 bases. CDR1 and CDR2 from the germline V gene are KGHSH and LQKENI. Unmatched junction bases numbered 11, after V lost 0 bases and J lost 9 bases. The CDR3 covers 16 residues.

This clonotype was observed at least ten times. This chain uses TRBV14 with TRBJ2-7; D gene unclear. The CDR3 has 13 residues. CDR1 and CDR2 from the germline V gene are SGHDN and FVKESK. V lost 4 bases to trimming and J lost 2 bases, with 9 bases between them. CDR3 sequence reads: CASSLSVTYEQYF. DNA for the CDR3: TGTGCCAGCAGCCTAAGCGTGACCTACGAGCAGTACTTC.

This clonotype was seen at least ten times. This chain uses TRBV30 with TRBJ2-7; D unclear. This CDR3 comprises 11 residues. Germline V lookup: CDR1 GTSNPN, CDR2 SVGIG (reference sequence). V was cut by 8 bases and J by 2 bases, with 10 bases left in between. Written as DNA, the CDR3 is TGTGCCCCAAGAGTTACCTACGAGCAGTACTTC. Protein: CAPRVTYEQYF.

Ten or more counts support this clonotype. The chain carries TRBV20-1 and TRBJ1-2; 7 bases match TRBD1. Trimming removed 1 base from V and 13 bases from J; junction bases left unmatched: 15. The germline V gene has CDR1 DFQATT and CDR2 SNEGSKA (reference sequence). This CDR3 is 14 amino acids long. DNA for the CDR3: TGCAGTGCTAGAGGATTTCGAGACAGGGAAATATCCACCTTC. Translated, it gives CSARGFRDREISTF.

DNA of the CDR3: TGTGCCAGCAGCCCACAGACAGGGACCCCCAATGAGCAGTTCTTC. It codes for CASSPQTGTPNEQFF. This chain joins TRBV7-9 and TRBJ2-1; 7 positions agree with TRBD1. This CDR3 comprises 15 residues. After removal of 5 bases from V and 6 bases from J, the junction contained 10 bases not matched to a gene. Per the germline V gene, CDR1 is SEHNR and CDR2 is FQNEAQ (reference sequence).

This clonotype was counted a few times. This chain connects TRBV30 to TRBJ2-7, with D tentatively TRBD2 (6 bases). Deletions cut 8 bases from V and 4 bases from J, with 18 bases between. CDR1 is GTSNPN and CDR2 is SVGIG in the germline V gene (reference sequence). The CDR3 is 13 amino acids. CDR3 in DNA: TGTGCCGTAAGTGGGGGGACCCCATACGAGCAGTACTTC. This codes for CAVSGGTPYEQYF.

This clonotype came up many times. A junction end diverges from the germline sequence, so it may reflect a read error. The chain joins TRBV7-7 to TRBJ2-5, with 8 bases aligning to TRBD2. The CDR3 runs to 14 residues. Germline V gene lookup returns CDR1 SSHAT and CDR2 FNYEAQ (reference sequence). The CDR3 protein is CASSFAGGGETQYF. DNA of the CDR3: TGTGCTAGCAGCTTCGCGGGAGGAGGAGAGACCCAGTACTTC.

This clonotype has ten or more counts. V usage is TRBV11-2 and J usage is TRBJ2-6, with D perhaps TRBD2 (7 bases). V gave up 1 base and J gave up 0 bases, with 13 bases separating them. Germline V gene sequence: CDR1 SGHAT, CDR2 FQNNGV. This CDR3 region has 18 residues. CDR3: CASSLGLGGASGANVLTF. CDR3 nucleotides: TGTGCCAGCAGCTTAGGTTTAGGGGGGGCCTCTGGGGCCAACGTCCTGACTTTC.

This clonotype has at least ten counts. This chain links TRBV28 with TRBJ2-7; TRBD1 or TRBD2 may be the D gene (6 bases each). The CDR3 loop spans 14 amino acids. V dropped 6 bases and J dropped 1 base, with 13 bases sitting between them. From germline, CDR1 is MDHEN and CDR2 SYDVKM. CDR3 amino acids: CASSWGAGSYEQYF. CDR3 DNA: TGTGCCAGCAGCTGGGGGGCGGGGTCCTACGAGCAGTACTTC.